This T cell receptor beta chain was sequenced for a study of blood T cell repertoires in COVID-19. As for the study in general: Acute-phase and convalescent COVID-19 samples originated in the United States, Italy and Spain.

Per the original data handling: Estimates of nucleated cell counts were drawn from the amplification of reference gene primers. Measured with immunoSEQ multiplex PCR; TCRdb has only the in-frame clones, and not every one. V and J calls and clone size are those listed in that table; D and trimming were worked out from the DNA. This sample has around 120,000 clones, with roughly 90% found just once. With 0 bases clipped from V and 4 bases from J, the junction kept 3 bases outside the gene matches. This CDR3 is 16 amino acids long. Per germline, CDR1 LGHNA and CDR2 YNFKEQ. The Seattle patients joined while their infection was active and were tracked longitudinally afterward.

The sequence came from a woman aged 60 to 75 with COVID-19, enrolled during active disease. V gene TRBV4-2 combines with J gene TRBJ2-1; 10 bases match TRBD2. What was sequenced was peripheral blood. The CDR3 nucleotides are TGTGCCAGCAGCCAAGAAACTAGCGGGGTTTACAATGAGCAGTTCTTC. Translation gives CASSQETSGVYNEQFF.